These 20 T cell receptor beta chains were all obtained from the same sample, sequenced in a study of OX40 agonist ivuxolimab in advanced cancers. TCRdb keeps only in-frame clones here, not all; method: immunoSEQ multiplex PCR. Of about 75,000 clones in the sample, about 88% were seen once. Sequenced material: CD4+ or CD8+ T cells sorted from blood, taken in a trial of the OX40 agonist ivuxolimab. These receptors were collected from an adult with an advanced solid tumor such as melanoma, head and neck, liver or kidney cancer.

The chain uses TRBV11-2 and TRBJ2-2, with D tentatively TRBD1 (6 bases). From germline, CDR1 is SGHAT and CDR2 FQNNGV. The CDR3 has 16 amino acids. V gave up 5 bases and J gave up 0 bases, with 13 bases separating them. This chain's CDR3 is CASSPRGHSNTGELFF. DNA of the CDR3: TGTGCCAGCAGCCCACGGGGACATTCGAACACCGGGGAGCTGTTTTTT.

The rearrangement joins TRBV29-1 to TRBJ2-3; 11 bases are shared with TRBD2. CDR1 is SQVTM and CDR2 is ANQGSEA in the germline V gene. This CDR3 contains 14 residues. V shed 6 bases and J 5 bases; nucleotides not matched to a gene: 7. The CDR3 DNA follows: TGCAGCGTAGTTAGCGGGGGGGCACAAGATACGCAGTATTTT. This translates into CSVVSGGAQDTQYF.

This sequence joins TRBV2 and TRBJ1-3, with D possibly matching TRBD1 (5 bases). The V gene's germline CDR1 is SNHLY and CDR2 FYNNEI. Trimming removed 10 bases from V and 0 bases from J, with 16 bases in between. This CDR3 comprises 15 residues. The CDR3 region is CATTVDNFSGNTIYF. The CDR3 DNA reads as TGTGCCACAACAGTGGACAACTTCTCTGGAAACACCATATATTTT.

The chain couples TRBV9 to TRBJ2-2; the D gene is possibly TRBD1 (6 bases). The germline CDR1 and CDR2 sequences are SGDLS and YYNGEE. V was clipped by 3 bases and J by 0 bases, with 9 bases between them. The CDR3 length is 15 residues. CDR3 in amino acids: CASSDRATNTGELFF. The CDR3 nucleotides read TGTGCCAGCAGCGACAGGGCTACGAACACCGGGGAGCTGTTTTTT.

The rearrangement joins TRBV28 to TRBJ1-5; D ambiguous. Germline V gene lookup returns CDR1 MDHEN and CDR2 SYDVKM. The CDR3 length is 16 residues. V was trimmed by 2 bases and J by 0 bases, leaving 11 bases between them. This CDR3 reads CASSLSPQYSNQPQHF. The CDR3 bases are TGTGCCAGCAGTTTAAGTCCCCAGTATAGCAATCAGCCCCAGCATTTT.

The rearrangement joins TRBV27 to TRBJ2-5; TRBD2 might be the D (6 bases). The V end lost 5 bases, the J end lost 5 bases, and 15 bases lay between the germline ends. Germline values: CDR1 MNHEY, CDR2 SMNVEV (reference sequence). The length of the CDR3 is 14 residues. CDR3: CASSAGLRRETQYF. Written as DNA, the CDR3 is TGTGCCAGCAGTGCGGGACTGAGGAGGGAGACCCAGTACTTC.

V and J are TRBV11-2 and TRBJ2-1; maybe TRBD1 (6 bases). Per germline, CDR1 SGHAT and CDR2 FQNNGV. The CDR3 sequence is 13 residues long. Trimming removed 8 bases at V and 3 bases at J, with 11 bases between. The CDR3 DNA reads as TGTGCCAGCCGTACAGGGCTCTACAATGAGCAGTTCTTC. Amino acids: CASRTGLYNEQFF.

The chain employs TRBV9 and TRBJ2-2, with D maybe TRBD2 (6 bases). V dropped 3 bases and J dropped 5 bases, with 11 bases sitting between them. The CDR3 sequence is 14 residues long. CDR1 is SGDLS, CDR2 YYNGEE, per germline. CDR3 in DNA: TGTGCCAGCAGCGCCCGGGGGTGGACCGGGGAGCTGTTTTTT. Residues: CASSARGWTGELFF.

The chain employs TRBV4-1 and TRBJ2-3, with 8 bases matching TRBD2. V shed 4 bases, J shed 4 bases, and the junction held 10 bases outside the gene matches. Germline CDR1 is MGHRA and CDR2 is YSYEKL. CDR3 length equals 16 residues. This chain's CDR3 is CASSRTGGPVADTQYF. Written as DNA, the CDR3 is TGCGCCAGCAGCCGCACGGGGGGGCCGGTGGCAGATACGCAGTATTTT.

The V call is TRBV6-5, the J call TRBJ1-6; perhaps TRBD1 as D (5 bases). CDR3 length equals 14 residues. Germline CDR1 reads MNHEY; CDR2 reads SVGAGI. V was pared by 6 bases and J by 5 bases, with 11 bases between. CDR3 sequence reads: CASSRGPNNSPLHF. The CDR3 coding sequence is TGTGCCAGCAGCCGGGGCCCGAATAATTCACCCCTCCACTTT.

The gene calls are TRBV7-9 and TRBJ2-5; TRBD2 is a possible D gene (5 bases). The V gene lost 1 base and the J gene lost 10 bases, with 13 bases spanning the gap. Germline values: CDR1 SEHNR, CDR2 FQNEAQ (reference sequence). The CDR3 has 13 amino acids. The CDR3 DNA sequence: TGTGCCAGCAGCTTAGGCGGTCCGGAGGTCCAGTACTTC. Amino acids: CASSLGGPEVQYF.

The gene calls are TRBV10-3 and TRBJ1-5; D not resolved. Germline V gives CDR1 ENHRY, CDR2 SYGVKD. The CDR3 is 15 amino acids. With 3 bases removed from V and 0 bases from J, the gap between germline ends came to 9 bases. CDR3 sequence reads: CAISESQNSNQPQHF. The CDR3 DNA follows: TGTGCCATCAGTGAATCACAGAATAGCAATCAGCCCCAGCATTTT.

The chain is built from TRBV28 and TRBJ1-1, with a possible D match to TRBD1 (5 bases). The germline gives CDR1 MDHEN, CDR2 SYDVKM. This CDR3 comprises 15 residues. With 3 bases removed from V and 10 bases from J, the gap between germline ends came to 21 bases. The CDR3 region is CASSFPVTEGSGAFF. The CDR3, as DNA: TGTGCCAGCAGTTTCCCTGTGACTGAGGGGTCAGGAGCTTTCTTT.

This clone appeared once. V gene TRBV4-1 combines with J gene TRBJ2-3, with TRBD2 identical over 8 bases. Per the germline V gene, CDR1 is MGHRA and CDR2 is YSYEKL. The CDR3 sequence is 15 residues long. With 2 bases clipped from V and 5 bases from J, the junction kept 6 bases outside the gene matches. The CDR3 DNA is TGCGCCAGCAGCCAATCGAGCGGGGGAGGAGATACGCAGTATTTT. Translated: CASSQSSGGGDTQYF.

The chain employs TRBV7-3 and TRBJ2-2, with no clear D. CDR1 is SGHTA, CDR2 FQGTGA, per germline. Trimming took off 3 bases at V and 4 bases at J, with 3 bases between the two ends. This CDR3 region has 12 residues. This CDR3 reads CASSFVTGELFF. The DNA of the CDR3 is TGTGCCAGCAGCTTTGTCACCGGGGAGCTGTTTTTT.

This clone was detected a few times. The rearrangement joins TRBV5-1 to TRBJ1-3, with TRBD1 matching over 9 bases. CDR3 size: 15 residues. J gave up 2 bases and V 4 bases, and 4 bases lay outside the gene matches. Germline V gene sequence: CDR1 SGHRS, CDR2 YFSETQ. The CDR3 nucleotides are TGCGCCAGCAGCAACCGGGACAGGGCTGGAAACACCATATATTTT. It specifies CASSNRDRAGNTIYF.

This clone has only a few counts. The genes are TRBV7-2 and TRBJ2-7; no clear D. Germline loops: CDR1 SGHTA, CDR2 FQGNSA. The ends were cut back, 6 bases at V and 3 bases at J, with 6 bases in the middle. This CDR3 contains 11 residues. The CDR3, as DNA: TGTGCCAGCAGTATCCGCTACGAGCAGTACTTC. As protein: CASSIRYEQYF.

The table lists this clone with a count of one. The chain has TRBV5-1 and TRBJ1-1; 11 nucleotides align to TRBD1. Germline values: CDR1 SGHRS, CDR2 YFSETQ. This CDR3 is built from 16 residues. The junction had 6 bases not matched to a gene; V was cut back by 4 bases and J by 1 base. CDR3 sequence reads: CASSPGQGETNTEAFF. The CDR3 DNA reads as TGCGCCAGCAGCCCGGGACAGGGGGAGACGAACACTGAAGCTTTCTTT.

With regard to this clone: The sample has other DNA sequences that encode this CDR3 too. The chain couples TRBV30 to TRBJ2-5; 9 bases agree with TRBD2. J lost 5 bases, V lost 0 bases, and 7 bases had no gene match. CDR3 length: 15 amino acids. Germline V gene lookup returns CDR1 GTSNPN and CDR2 SVGIG (reference sequence). DNA for the CDR3: TGTGCCTGGAGTGTTGCGGGGGGGCCCCGGGAGACCCAGTACTTC. Protein: CAWSVAGGPRETQYF.

The chain has TRBV18 and TRBJ2-7; D is perhaps TRBD1 (6 bases). The CDR3 spans 14 residues. Germline CDR1 is KGHSH and CDR2 is LQKENI. Trimming stripped 0 bases from V and 5 bases from J, with 11 bases between. CDR3 DNA: TGTGCCAGCTCACCACCGCCAGGGGTCAACGAGCAGTACTTC. It translates to CASSPPPGVNEQYF.